Listed below are T cell receptor beta chains from one sample, sequenced in a study of blood T cell repertoires in COVID-19. TCRdb's copy holds only in-frame clones and misses some; the assay was immunoSEQ multiplex PCR. The table has 250,000 to 350,000 clones, approximately 90% seen once; the top ten hold around 2.9%. The sample consisted of peripheral blood. These receptors were obtained from a woman in her twenties or thirties with active or convalescent COVID-19. Both conserved end residues are part of each CDR3. The D gene is left open where the match is weak. Part of the rows lack a size; the others show once, few, many or a class for expanded clones.

NA TRBJ2-3 NA TRBV29-1 CSVGGGERDTQYF TGCAGCGTTGGAGGCGGGGAGAGGGATACGCAGTATTTT
NA TRBJ2-1 TRBD2 TRBV4-3 CASSPSGLAYNEQFF TGCGCCAGCAGCCCCTCGGGACTAGCCTACAATGAGCAGTTCTTC
NA TRBJ2-3 NA TRBV2 CASIYGSGTDTQYF TGTGCCAGCATATACGGGTCGGGCACAGATACGCAGTATTTT
NA TRBJ2-5 NA TRBV9 CASSVPGGAETQYF TGTGCCAGCAGCGTCCCGGGGGGCGCAGAGACCCAGTACTTC
NA TRBJ2-5 TRBD2 TRBV4-2 CASSQDRGGMETQYF TGTGCCAGCAGCCAAGATCGGGGGGGGATGGAGACCCAGTACTTC
NA TRBJ2-1 NA TRBV7-2 CASSTGYNEQFF TGTGCCAGCAGCACAGGGTACAATGAGCAGTTCTTC
once TRBJ2-1 NA TRBV11-3 CASSWGGGGPYNEQFF TGTGCCAGCAGCTGGGGGGGCGGGGGCCCCTACAATGAGCAGTTCTTC
few TRBJ1-4 NA TRBV2 CASTFPGLSNEKLFF TGTGCCAGCACCTTCCCGGGACTGAGTAATGAAAAACTGTTTTTT
once TRBJ2-4 NA TRBV27 CASRRGGPAGKNIQYF TGTGCCAGCAGGCGGGGAGGCCCGGCGGGCAAAAACATTCAGTACTTC
NA TRBJ1-2 NA TRBV19 CASTLRGTNYGYTF TGTGCCAGTACCCTCCGGGGGACTAACTATGGCTACACCTTC
NA TRBJ2-3 TRBD1 TRBV2 CASSGSQGADTQYF TGTGCCAGCAGTGGATCTCAGGGGGCAGATACGCAGTATTTT
few TRBJ2-7 NA TRBV7-2 CASSLIQGYEQYF TGTGCCAGCAGCTTAATCCAGGGCTACGAGCAGTACTTC
NA TRBJ2-7 TRBD2 TRBV7-2 CASSLVLAGGPFEQYF TGTGCCAGCAGCTTAGTGCTAGCGGGGGGCCCTTTCGAGCAGTACTTC
NA TRBJ2-3 NA TRBV4-3 CASSRTVTDTQYF TGCGCCAGCAGCCGGACAGTCACAGATACGCAGTATTTT
NA TRBJ1-5 NA TRBV6-5 CASSLPFSNQPQHF TGTGCCAGCAGCCTCCCGTTCTCCAATCAGCCCCAGCATTTT
once TRBJ1-1 TRBD1 TRBV19 CASSSKRAGGSAEAFF TGTGCCAGTAGTTCTAAGAGGGCAGGGGGCAGCGCTGAAGCTTTCTTT
few TRBJ1-1 TRBD1 TRBV28 CASSLGQGKRAFF TGTGCCAGCAGTTTAGGACAGGGGAAAAGAGCTTTCTTT
NA TRBJ1-1 NA TRBV7-9 CASSFMAGANTEAFF TGTGCCAGCAGCTTTATGGCAGGGGCGAACACTGAAGCTTTCTTT
NA TRBJ1-6 NA TRBV3-1/TRBV3-2 CASSPQGDSPLHF TGTGCCAGCAGCCCCCAAGGGGATTCACCCCTCCACTTT
few TRBJ2-7 NA TRBV5-1 CASSLDRALFEQYF TGCGCCAGCAGCTTGGACAGGGCCCTTTTCGAGCAGTACTTC
NA TRBJ2-5 NA TRBV6-1 CASSEVGYRVKQETQYF TGTGCCAGCAGTGAAGTGGGATACAGGGTGAAACAAGAGACCCAGTACTTC
NA TRBJ2-5 TRBD1 TRBV28 CASSPGTGGPQETQYF TGTGCCAGCAGCCCCGGGACAGGGGGTCCACAAGAGACCCAGTACTTC
NA TRBJ1-1 NA TRBV19 CASLGRGGIKNTEAFF TGTGCCAGCCTAGGTCGAGGAGGGATTAAGAACACTGAAGCTTTCTTT
NA TRBJ1-2 TRBD1 TRBV29-1 CSVEKSGGGYGYTF TGCAGCGTTGAAAAGTCAGGGGGAGGATATGGCTACACCTTC
once TRBJ2-5 TRBD2 TRBV10-3 CAISEPGLAGTGTQYF TGTGCCATCAGTGAGCCGGGACTAGCGGGGACAGGGACCCAGTACTTC
few TRBJ2-5 TRBD1 TRBV2 CASNFGQVQETQYF TGTGCCAGCAATTTCGGACAGGTCCAAGAGACCCAGTACTTC
few TRBJ1-6 NA TRBV18 CASSPTAWQRFENSPLHF TGTGCCAGCTCACCCACCGCTTGGCAGCGATTCGAAAATTCACCCCTCCACTTT
NA TRBJ1-3 NA TRBV5-4 CASSWGGPSGNTIYF TGTGCCAGCAGCTGGGGGGGTCCCTCTGGAAACACCATATATTTT
NA TRBJ2-7 NA TRBV30 CAWSVPRRDEQYF TGTGCCTGGAGTGTACCCCGCAGGGACGAGCAGTACTTC
NA TRBJ1-3 NA TRBV27 CASSSGAGNTIYF TGTGCCAGCAGTTCCGGGGCTGGAAACACCATATATTTT
NA TRBJ1-2 TRBD1 TRBV5-1 CASSPGTGGGYGYTF TGCGCCAGCAGCCCCGGGACAGGGGGCGGCTATGGCTACACCTTC
NA TRBJ2-2 TRBD1 TRBV2 CASDGQGAGELFF TGTGCCAGCGACGGACAGGGCGCCGGGGAGCTGTTTTTT
NA TRBJ2-7 NA TRBV7-9 CASSLASTSYEQYF TGTGCCAGCAGCTTAGCGTCTACCTCCTACGAGCAGTACTTC
NA TRBJ1-2 NA TRBV28 CASSLYGANYGYTF TGTGCCAGCAGCCTATACGGGGCTAACTATGGCTACACCTTC
NA TRBJ1-4 NA TRBV2 CASLETGSAEKLFF TGTGCCAGCCTAGAGACGGGGTCGGCTGAAAAACTGTTTTTT
NA TRBJ1-3 TRBD1 TRBV7-2 CASSLLGQGGNTIYF TGTGCCAGCAGCTTACTAGGACAGGGGGGAAACACCATATATTTT
NA TRBJ1-2 NA TRBV21-1 CASTTGPRNYGYTF TGTGCCAGCACGACAGGGCCCCGGAACTATGGCTACACCTTC
NA TRBJ1-2 NA TRBV4-3 CASSQDGTRQDGYTF TGCGCCAGCAGCCAAGACGGTACCCGACAGGATGGCTACACCTTC
NA TRBJ2-2 NA TRBV7-2 CASSLPVSGTTNTGELFF TGTGCCAGCAGCTTACCAGTTTCCGGGACAACAAACACCGGGGAGCTGTTTTTT
once TRBJ2-2 NA TRBV7-2 CASSLAKGSGELFF TGTGCCAGCAGCTTAGCGAAGGGGTCCGGGGAGCTGTTTTTT
NA TRBJ1-4 TRBD1 TRBV7-9 CASSPQGAEGKLFF TGTGCCAGCAGCCCACAGGGGGCCGAAGGAAAACTGTTTTTT
NA TRBJ2-1 TRBD2 TRBV6-1 CASSERQGRLAGPFNEQFF TGTGCCAGCAGTGAGCGACAGGGGAGACTAGCGGGGCCTTTCAATGAGCAGTTCTTC
NA TRBJ1-5 TRBD1 TRBV5-1 CASSLTGGDYQPQHF TGCGCCAGCAGCCTGACAGGGGGCGATTATCAGCCCCAGCATTTT
NA TRBJ1-6 NA TRBV7-8 CASSLGLGDSPLHF TGTGCCAGCAGCTTAGGACTCGGAGATTCACCCCTCCACTTT
once TRBJ1-1 NA TRBV28 CASSFGGAGTEAFF TGTGCCAGCAGTTTTGGGGGGGCGGGCACTGAAGCTTTCTTT
NA TRBJ2-4 NA TRBV10-2 CASSEQNTKNIQYF TGCGCCAGCAGTGAGCAGAACACCAAAAACATTCAGTACTTC
NA TRBJ1-1 TRBD1 TRBV10-3 CATRDSQNTEAFF TGTGCCACCCGGGACAGCCAGAACACTGAAGCTTTCTTT
few TRBJ1-2 NA TRBV9 CASSAQRGGYTF TGTGCCAGCAGCGCCCAACGGGGGGGCTACACCTTC
NA TRBJ2-2 NA TRBV5-4 CASSSLATLQNTGELFF TGTGCCAGCAGCTCCCTTGCGACACTCCAGAACACCGGGGAGCTGTTTTTT
NA TRBJ1-1 NA TRBV7-8 CASSLVGGGEAFF TGTGCCAGCAGCTTAGTGGGGGGTGGTGAAGCTTTCTTT
NA TRBJ1-1 TRBD1 TRBV2 CASHRDRQNTEAFF TGTGCCAGCCATAGGGACAGACAGAACACTGAAGCTTTCTTT
NA TRBJ1-5 NA TRBV18 CASSPRGSNQPQHF TGTGCCAGCTCACCTCGGGGTAGCAATCAGCCCCAGCATTTT
NA TRBJ2-5 NA TRBV19 CASSRDRGETQYF TGTGCCAGTAGTAGGGACCGGGGGGAGACCCAGTACTTC